The 27 T cell receptor beta chains reported below all come from one sample, sequenced in a study of blood T cell repertoires in COVID-19. The method was immunoSEQ multiplex PCR; TCRdb's version includes in-frame clones alone and lacks a portion of them. This sample has about 350,000 clones, with 88% found just once. Sample: PBMCs or T cells enriched from blood (not recorded which). Every receptor here comes from a woman in her twenties or thirties who had been exposed to COVID-19.

The chain is built from TRBV2 and TRBJ2-7; 12 bases are a match to TRBD2. This CDR3 region has 14 residues. Germline assignment: CDR1 SNHLY and CDR2 FYNNEI. The V and J ends lost 6 bases and 4 bases, in that order; junction bases with no gene match: 4. The chain's CDR3 is CASRETSGSYEQYF. CDR3 nucleotides: TGTGCCAGCAGGGAGACTAGCGGGAGTTACGAGCAGTACTTC. The complete variable domain, with remaining parts taken from reference TRBV2 and TRBJ2-7, reads EPEVTQTPSHQVTQMGQEVILRCVPISNHLYFYWYRQILGQKVEFLVSFYNNEISEKSEIFDDQFSVERPDGSNFTLKIRSTKLEDSAMYFCASRETSGSYEQYFGPGTRLTVT.

CDR3 in DNA: TGTGCCAGCAGCATTACAGGGGATCAGCCCCAGCATTTT. Translated, it gives CASSITGDQPQHF. This chain links TRBV11-2 with TRBJ1-5, with TRBD1 identical over 7 bases. The germline CDR1 and CDR2 sequences are SGHAT and FQNNGV. This CDR3 contains 13 residues. The ends lost 5 bases at V and 5 bases at J; junction bases unmatched: 3.

Written as DNA, the CDR3 is TGTGCCAGCAGCCAAGGGCTAGCGGGAGGGCCCTTGTTCTGCTACTTC. Protein product: CASSQGLAGGPLFCYF. The chain combines TRBV3-1 (or the pseudogene TRBV3-2) with TRBJ2-7; 12 positions match TRBD2. Germline CDR1 is LGHDT and CDR2 is YNNKEL (reference sequence). Trimming cost V 1 base and J 13 bases; bases outside gene matches: 14. The length of the CDR3 is 16 residues.

This chain connects TRBV1 to TRBJ2-1; the DNA was not used to check the table's D call, TRBD2. TRBV1 is a recognized pseudogene. The CDR3 consists of 12 residues. Here the CDR3 reads CTSSQDLGEQFF. The CDR3 DNA reads TGCACCAGCAGCCAAGATCTCGGTGAGCAGTTCTTC.

This clone showed up just a few times. The chain joins TRBV18 to TRBJ1-4; tentative D call: TRBD1 (5 bases). The CDR3 is made up of 19 amino acids. Between the trimmed V and J ends, which lost 3 bases and 0 bases, there was a span of 20 bases. From germline, CDR1 is KGHSH and CDR2 LQKENI. This CDR3 is CASSPSGHSHFATNEKLFF. In DNA, the CDR3 is TGTGCCAGCTCACCTTCAGGGCATTCCCACTTCGCAACTAATGAAAAACTGTTTTTT.

The rearrangement links TRBV3-1 (or the pseudogene TRBV3-2) to TRBJ1-1; a possible D gene is TRBD1 (5 bases). V was trimmed by 3 bases and J by 5 bases, leaving 13 bases between them. The germline V gene has CDR1 LGHDT and CDR2 YNNKEL (reference sequence). The CDR3 covers 14 residues. This CDR3 reads CASSQGRVGTEAFF. DNA for the CDR3: TGTGCCAGCAGCCAGGGCAGGGTAGGTACTGAAGCTTTCTTT.

The chain uses TRBV6-5 and TRBJ1-1, with TRBD1 identical over 7 bases. The V segment lost 7 bases and the J segment 4 bases; nucleotides outside the gene matches: 12. This CDR3 spans 15 amino acids. Germline values: CDR1 MNHEY, CDR2 SVGAGI. The CDR3 nucleotides read TGTGCCAGCAACTTCAGGGCAGGGGGGTCCACTGAAGCTTTCTTT. This codes for CASNFRAGGSTEAFF.

This clone was counted a few times. This chain connects TRBV7-3 to TRBJ2-1; 8 bases map to TRBD2. Germline V lookup: CDR1 SGHTA, CDR2 FQGTGA. CDR3 size: 16 residues. The junction had 11 bases not matched to a gene; V was cut back by 4 bases and J by 6 bases. This CDR3 reads CASSSRSGRNFNEQFF. CDR3 nucleotide sequence: TGTGCCAGCAGCTCCCGCAGCGGGAGAAATTTCAATGAGCAGTTCTTC.

This chain uses TRBV28 with TRBJ1-2, with D possibly matching TRBD1 (5 bases). Germline V gene lookup returns CDR1 MDHEN and CDR2 SYDVKM. This CDR3 is 15 amino acids long. V lost 6 bases and J lost 2, with 16 bases in between. The CDR3: CASRPGHLGNYGYTF. The CDR3 region has the DNA TGTGCCAGCAGACCTGGACATCTAGGCAACTATGGCTACACCTTC.

This chain links TRBV7-9 with TRBJ1-2; 7 bases are a match to TRBD1. Germline CDR1 SEHNR, CDR2 FQNEAQ (reference sequence). Trimming cost V 7 bases and J 8 bases; bases outside gene matches: 10. The CDR3 runs to 13 residues. This chain's CDR3 is CASTQVGDSGYTF. For the CDR3, the DNA is TGTGCCAGCACCCAAGTCGGGGACAGCGGCTACACCTTC.

This clone occurred a few times. This sequence joins TRBV30 and TRBJ2-2; D unresolved. V lost 4 bases and J 1 base, leaving 4 bases between the germline ends. CDR1 is GTSNPN and CDR2 is SVGIG in the germline V gene (reference sequence). CDR3 length equals 12 residues. The CDR3 coding sequence is TGTGCCTGGACAGGGAACACCGGGGAGCTGTTTTTT. As protein: CAWTGNTGELFF.

The chain links TRBV3-1 (or the pseudogene TRBV3-2) to TRBJ1-5; D gene unclear. Germline assignment: CDR1 LGHDT and CDR2 YNNKEL (reference sequence). The CDR3 has 12 amino acids. V was trimmed by 4 bases and J by 4 bases, leaving 5 bases between them. The CDR3 DNA sequence: TGTGCCAGCAGCCTGAGAAATCAGCCCCAGCATTTT. Its translation: CASSLRNQPQHF.

The rearrangement uses TRBV7-2 and TRBJ2-7, with 10 bases identical to TRBD1. The CDR3 is 15 amino acids. Germline CDR1 is SGHTA and CDR2 is FQGNSA. Germline trimming cut 5 bases from V and 3 bases from J; bases unmatched to any gene: 7. CDR3 in amino acids: CASSPPGQGYYEQYF. The DNA for the CDR3 is TGTGCCAGCAGCCCCCCGGGACAGGGGTACTACGAGCAGTACTTC.

This clone was seen only a few times. The V and J genes are TRBV28 and TRBJ1-2; 9 nucleotides agree with TRBD1. Germline V gene lookup returns CDR1 MDHEN and CDR2 SYDVKM. The CDR3 contains 16 residues. Trimming removed 1 base from V and 3 bases from J; junction bases left unmatched: 6. This CDR3 reads CASSLSRDRVDYGYTF. DNA of the CDR3: TGTGCCAGCAGTTTATCCCGGGACAGGGTTGACTATGGCTACACCTTC.

V usage is TRBV6-6 and J usage is TRBJ2-7; 7 nucleotides align to TRBD1. The length of the CDR3 is 15 residues. The J segment lost 1 base and the V segment lost 4 bases, leaving 7 bases of the junction unmatched. Germline V CDR1 and CDR2: MNHNY, SVGAGI (reference sequence). The CDR3 loop reads CASSWGQLGSYEQYF. The CDR3, as DNA: TGTGCCAGCAGTTGGGGACAGTTAGGGTCCTACGAGCAGTACTTC.

On this clone: In the same sample, other DNA sequences code for this CDR3. The chain couples TRBV24-1 to TRBJ1-4; D is perhaps TRBD1 (6 bases). Trimming removed 4 bases from V and 3 bases from J, with 11 bases in between. The CDR3 extends over 15 amino acids. Per the germline V gene, CDR1 is KGHDR and CDR2 is SFDVKD. The DNA of the CDR3 is TGTGCCACCAGTGACCCGACAGGCCCTAATGAAAAACTGTTTTTT. The encoded protein is CATSDPTGPNEKLFF.

This rearrangement joins TRBV5-1 to TRBJ2-4, with 7 bases matching TRBD1. V lost 8 bases to trimming and J lost 0 bases; unmatched junction nucleotides: 5. The CDR3 spans 14 residues. From germline, CDR1 is SGHRS and CDR2 YFSETQ. The CDR3 sequence: CASQGDLAKNIQYF. The CDR3 DNA sequence: TGCGCCAGTCAGGGGGACCTAGCCAAAAACATTCAGTACTTC.

The chain employs TRBV7-9 and TRBJ1-6; possibly TRBD1 for D (6 bases). In germline, CDR1 is SEHNR, CDR2 FQNEAQ (reference sequence). This CDR3 is 15 amino acids long. V was pared by 0 bases and J by 6 bases, with 9 bases between. This CDR3 is CASSLAGGSNSPLHF. The CDR3 DNA reads TGTGCCAGCAGCTTAGCTGGGGGCAGTAATTCACCCCTCCACTTT.

About this clone: This sample also contains other DNA sequences that code for the same CDR3. The chain combines TRBV5-1 with TRBJ2-7; tentatively, D is TRBD1 (5 bases). Germline V gives CDR1 SGHRS, CDR2 YFSETQ. The germline V and J ends were trimmed by 5 bases and 4 bases, with 13 bases remaining between them. CDR3 length: 13 residues. This CDR3 is CASSFQGDYEQYF. The CDR3 DNA reads TGCGCCAGCAGTTTCCAGGGCGATTACGAGCAGTACTTC.

This clone has only a few counts. J is TRBJ1-2 and V is TRBV14; no clear D. The germline V gene has CDR1 SGHDN and CDR2 FVKESK. The CDR3 has 16 amino acids. V dropped 0 bases and J dropped 4 bases, with 15 bases sitting between them. The CDR3 DNA reads as TGTGCCAGCAGCCAAGATTTGCGAGCCAGGATCTATGGCTACACCTTC. It codes for CASSQDLRARIYGYTF. Supplemented by reference TRBV14 and TRBJ1-2, the full variable domain reads EAGVTQFPSHSVIEKGQTVTLRCDPISGHDNLYWYRRVMGKEIKFLLHFVKESKQDESGMPNNRFLAERTGGTYSTLKVQPAELEDSGVYFCASSQDLRARIYGYTFGSGTRLTVV.

The CDR3 region is CAISDLELWQGNEKLFF. The CDR3 nucleotides read TGTGCCATCAGTGACCTCGAGTTGTGGCAGGGGAATGAAAAACTGTTTTTT. The rearrangement joins TRBV10-3 to TRBJ1-4; TRBD1 might be the D (6 bases). Trimming stripped 3 bases from V and 5 bases from J, with 19 bases between. CDR3 size: 17 residues. Germline-derived CDR1 and CDR2 are ENHRY and SYGVKD.

The chain recombines TRBV2 with TRBJ2-5; TRBD1 agrees at 12 bases. CDR1 is SNHLY and CDR2 is FYNNEI in the germline V gene. J lost 5 bases, V lost 4 bases, and 2 bases had no gene match. The CDR3 is 14 residues long. CDR3 region: CASSGDRGRETQYF. DNA of the CDR3: TGTGCCAGCAGTGGGGACAGGGGGCGGGAGACCCAGTACTTC.

This chain connects TRBV18 to TRBJ1-4, with TRBD1 matching 8 bases. V trimming: 8 bases; J trimming: 3 bases; junction bases outside the gene matches: 11. This CDR3 comprises 16 residues. Germline V CDR1 and CDR2: KGHSH, LQKENI. CDR3 protein: CASIPFKTGANEKLFF. CDR3 sequence (DNA): TGTGCCAGCATTCCTTTTAAGACAGGGGCTAATGAAAAACTGTTTTTT.

The genes are TRBV7-3 and TRBJ2-1; D gene ambiguous. The CDR3 spans 14 residues. From germline, CDR1 is SGHTA and CDR2 FQGTGA. V gave up 5 bases and J gave up 3 bases, with 11 bases separating them. CDR3 bases: TGTGCCAGCAGCCCATTCCTACTCTACAATGAGCAGTTCTTC. Translation: CASSPFLLYNEQFF. The full variable domain, rest sourced from reference TRBV7-3 and TRBJ2-1, is GAGVSQTPSNKVTEKGKYVELRCDPISGHTALYWYRQSLGQGPEFLIYFQGTGAADDSGLPNDRFFAVRPEGSVSTLKIQRTERGDSAVYLCASSPFLLYNEQFFGPGTRLTVL.

This chain joins TRBV6-5 and TRBJ1-6, with TRBD1 matching over 7 bases. Germline V gives CDR1 MNHEY, CDR2 SVGAGI. The J segment lost 10 bases and the V segment lost 4 bases, leaving 13 bases of the junction unmatched. The CDR3 sequence is 16 residues long. The CDR3 DNA is TGTGCCAGCAGTTTCAGTGTGACAGGGATCGGATCACCCCTCCACTTT. This translates into CASSFSVTGIGSPLHF.

V and J are TRBV25-1 and TRBJ1-1; a possible D gene is TRBD1 (6 bases). V was cut by 1 base and J by 11 bases, with 14 bases left in between. Per the germline V gene, CDR1 is MGHDK and CDR2 is SYGVNS. This CDR3 spans 13 amino acids. CDR3 in amino acids: CASSESITGMAFF. For the CDR3, the DNA is TGTGCCAGCAGTGAATCCATCACAGGGATGGCTTTCTTT. The variable domain in full, completed from reference TRBV25-1 and TRBJ1-1, reads EADIYQTPRYLVIGTGKKITLECSQTMGHDKMYWYQQDPGMELHLIHYSYGVNSTEKGDLSSESTVSRIRTEHFPLTLESARPSHTSQYLCASSESITGMAFFGQGTRLTVV.

The chain combines TRBV3-1 (or the pseudogene TRBV3-2) with TRBJ2-7; D is unresolved. Germline V gene data show CDR1 as LGHDT and CDR2 as YNNKEL (reference sequence). The CDR3 length is 14 residues. V lost 1 base to trimming and J lost 0 bases, with 7 bases between them. The CDR3 protein is CASSQVASSYEQYF. In DNA form, the CDR3 reads TGTGCCAGCAGCCAAGTTGCTAGCTCCTACGAGCAGTACTTC.